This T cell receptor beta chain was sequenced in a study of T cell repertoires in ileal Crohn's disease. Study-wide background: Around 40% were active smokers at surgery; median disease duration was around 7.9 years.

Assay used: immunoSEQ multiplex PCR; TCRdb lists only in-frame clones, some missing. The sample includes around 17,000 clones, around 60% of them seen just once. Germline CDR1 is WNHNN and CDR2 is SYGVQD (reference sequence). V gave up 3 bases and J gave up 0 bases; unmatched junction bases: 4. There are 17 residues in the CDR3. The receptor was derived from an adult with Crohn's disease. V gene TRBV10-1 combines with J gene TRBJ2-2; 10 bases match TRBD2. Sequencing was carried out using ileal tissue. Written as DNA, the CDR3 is TGCGCCAGCAGTGACCCCACTAGCGGGGCGAACACCGGGGAGCTGTTTTTT. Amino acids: CASSDPTSGANTGELFF.